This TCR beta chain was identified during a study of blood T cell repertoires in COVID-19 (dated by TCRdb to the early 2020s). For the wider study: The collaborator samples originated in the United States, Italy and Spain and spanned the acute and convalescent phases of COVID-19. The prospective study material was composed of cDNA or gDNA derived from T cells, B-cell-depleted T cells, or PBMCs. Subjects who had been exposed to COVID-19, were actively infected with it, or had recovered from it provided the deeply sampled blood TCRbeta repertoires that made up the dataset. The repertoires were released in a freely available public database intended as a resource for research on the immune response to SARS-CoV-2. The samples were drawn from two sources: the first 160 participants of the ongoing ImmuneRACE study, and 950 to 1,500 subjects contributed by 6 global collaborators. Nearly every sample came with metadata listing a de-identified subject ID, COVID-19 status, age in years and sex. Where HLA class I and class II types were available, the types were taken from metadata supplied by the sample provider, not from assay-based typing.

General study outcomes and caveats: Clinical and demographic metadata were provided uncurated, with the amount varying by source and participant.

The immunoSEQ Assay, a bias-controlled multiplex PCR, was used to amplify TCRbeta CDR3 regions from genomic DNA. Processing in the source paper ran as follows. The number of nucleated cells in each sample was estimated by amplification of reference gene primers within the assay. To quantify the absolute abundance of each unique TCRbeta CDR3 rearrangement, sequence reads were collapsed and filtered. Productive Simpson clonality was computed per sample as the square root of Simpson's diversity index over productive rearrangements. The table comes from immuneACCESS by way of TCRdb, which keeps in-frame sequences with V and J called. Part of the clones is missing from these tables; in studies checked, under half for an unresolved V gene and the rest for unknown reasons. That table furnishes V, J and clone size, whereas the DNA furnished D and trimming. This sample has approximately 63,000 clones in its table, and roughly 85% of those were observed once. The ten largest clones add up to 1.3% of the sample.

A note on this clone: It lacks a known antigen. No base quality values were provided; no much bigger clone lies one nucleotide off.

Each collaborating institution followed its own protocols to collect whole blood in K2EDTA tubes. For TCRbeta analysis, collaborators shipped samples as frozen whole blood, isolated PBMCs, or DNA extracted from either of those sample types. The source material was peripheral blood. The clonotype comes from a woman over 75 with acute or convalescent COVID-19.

The nucleotide sequence is given as TGCGCCAGCAGTGAAGGGGTTAGCGGGAGCACAGATACGCAGTATTTT. Its coded protein is CASSEGVSGSTDTQYF. The sequence links TRBV10-2 to TRBJ2-3, with TRBD2 matching 7 junction bases. Trimming removed 3 bases from V and 0 bases from J; the gene matches leave 6 bases unexplained. Spanning cysteine to phenylalanine, the CDR3 consists of 16 amino acids. Of the read, only the CDR3 DNA is kept; its 48 bases are in frame from base 1. CDR1 and CDR2, looked up from the germline V gene, are WSHSY and SAAADI.